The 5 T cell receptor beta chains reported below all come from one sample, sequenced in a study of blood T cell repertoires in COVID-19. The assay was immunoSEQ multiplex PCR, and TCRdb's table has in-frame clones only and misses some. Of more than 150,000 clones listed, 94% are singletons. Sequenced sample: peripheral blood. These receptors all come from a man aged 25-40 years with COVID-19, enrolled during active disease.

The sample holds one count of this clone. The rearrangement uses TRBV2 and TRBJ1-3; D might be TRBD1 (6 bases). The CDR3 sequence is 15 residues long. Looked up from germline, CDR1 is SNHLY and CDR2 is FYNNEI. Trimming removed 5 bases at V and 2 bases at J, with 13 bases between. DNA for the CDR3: TGTGCCAGCAGTCTTACACAGGGCCCTGGAAACACCATATATTTT. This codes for CASSLTQGPGNTIYF.

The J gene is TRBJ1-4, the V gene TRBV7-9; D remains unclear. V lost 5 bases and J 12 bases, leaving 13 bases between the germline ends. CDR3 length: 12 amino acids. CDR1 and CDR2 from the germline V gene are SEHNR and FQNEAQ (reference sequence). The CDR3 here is CASSPRAEELFF. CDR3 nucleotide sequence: TGTGCCAGCAGCCCCCGAGCCGAGGAACTGTTTTTT. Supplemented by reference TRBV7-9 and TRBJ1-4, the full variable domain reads DTGVSQNPRHKITKRGQNVTFRCDPISEHNRLYWYRQTLGQGPEFLTYFQNEAQLEKSRLLSDRFSAERPKGSFSTLEIQRTEQGDSAMYLCASSPRAEELFFGSGTQLSVL.

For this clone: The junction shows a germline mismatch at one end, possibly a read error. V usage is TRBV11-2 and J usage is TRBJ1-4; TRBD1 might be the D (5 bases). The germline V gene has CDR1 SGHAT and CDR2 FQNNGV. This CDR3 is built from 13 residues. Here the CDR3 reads CASSLVPRDSRSF. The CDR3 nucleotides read TGTGCCAGCAGCTTAGTCCCGAGGGACTCCCGTTCTTTT.

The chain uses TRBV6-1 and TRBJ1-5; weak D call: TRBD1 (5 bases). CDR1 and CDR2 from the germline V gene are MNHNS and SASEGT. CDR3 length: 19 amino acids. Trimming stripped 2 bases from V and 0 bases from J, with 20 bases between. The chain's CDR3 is CASSEITQGRAPSNQPQHF. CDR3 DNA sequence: TGTGCCAGCAGTGAAATTACGCAGGGAAGAGCACCTAGCAATCAGCCCCAGCATTTT.

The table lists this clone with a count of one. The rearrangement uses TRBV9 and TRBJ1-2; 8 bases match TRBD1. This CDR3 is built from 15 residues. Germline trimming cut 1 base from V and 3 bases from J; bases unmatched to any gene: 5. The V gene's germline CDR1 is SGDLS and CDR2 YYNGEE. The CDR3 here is CASSVSPGQDYGYTF. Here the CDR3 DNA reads TGTGCCAGCAGCGTAAGCCCGGGACAGGACTATGGCTACACCTTC.